These T cell receptor beta chains were read from a single sample in a study of long-term antiretroviral therapy in people with HIV. Sequenced by immunoSEQ multiplex PCR; TCRdb stores in-frame clones only, minus some. The table records approximately 35,000 clones, 75% to 90% of them present only once. The sample in question was unsorted PBMCs, obtained 2.2 years after starting antiretroviral therapy. These receptors all come from a man younger than 35 with HIV. Each CDR3 is given without its conserved first and last residue.

j_gene	v_gene	CDR3aa
TRBJ1-1	TRBV7-8	ASSSRASLTEAF
TRBJ1-2	TRBV13	ASRLDRAYGYT
TRBJ2-7	TRBV6-5	ASRADRAIPYEQY
TRBJ2-2	TRBV9	ASSARTGLTTGELF
TRBJ2-7	TRBV11-2	ASSFGTGSYEQY
TRBJ2-7	TRBV28	ASSLGTHAVWY
TRBJ2-3	TRBV6-1	ASSELAENTQY
TRBJ1-3	TRBV30	AQREGASSGNTIY
TRBJ1-2	TRBV6-1	ASGQGAYGYT
TRBJ2-7	TRBV5-1	ASSGGTQSSYEQY
TRBJ2-7	TRBV6-6	ASSSSGGAREQY
TRBJ2-7	TRBV10-1	ANSGGSSSYEQY
TRBJ2-3	TRBV6-5	ASSYSGTGGTDTQY
TRBJ2-7	TRBV7-2	ASSPRTAREQY
TRBJ2-2	TRBV14	ASSWSGVNTGELF
TRBJ1-1	TRBV7-8	ASSLENMGNTEAF
TRBJ2-7	TRBV7-8	ASSFLAGAYEQY
TRBJ2-7	TRBV13	ASSLGRAGYEQY
TRBJ2-5	TRBV11-1	ASSLTSGSEKTQY
TRBJ1-2	TRBV30	AWRGRDLIYGYT
-	TRBV5-4	ASSAGLAYEQY
TRBJ1-4	TRBV5-4	ASSPQGGGEKLF
TRBJ2-7	TRBV19	ASKGDTGVEQY
TRBJ1-5	TRBV28	ASSTPFELGGGSNQPQH
TRBJ2-3	TRBV6-6	ASSSGTSDVRDTQY
TRBJ2-2	TRBV7-8	ASSRQNVNTGELF
TRBJ2-3	TRBV29-1	SWGQNTDTQY
TRBJ2-5	TRBV13	ASSLAGAKTQY
TRBJ2-1	TRBV6-5	ASSPGTSGRKEQF
TRBJ2-2	TRBV5-1	ASKEASAGGELF
TRBJ2-7	TRBV9	ASSVETNYEQY
TRBJ2-2	TRBV7-9	ASSPLVSAPGELF
TRBJ1-1	TRBV5-1	ASSSQGEVTEAF
TRBJ2-7	TRBV2	ASSGRLYEQY
TRBJ2-3	TRBV14	ASSFTGNYRDTQY
TRBJ2-7	TRBV27	ASSQQVTYEQY
TRBJ1-1	TRBV7-8	ASSFQTGRLNTEAF
TRBJ2-7	TRBV9	ASSDSTNEQY
TRBJ2-3	TRBV5-1	ASSLATSGGTDTQY
TRBJ2-7	TRBV2	ASTGQGYEQY
TRBJ2-1	TRBV11-2	ASSLGPGRDNEQF
TRBJ1-2	TRBV19	ASSIDLFRGANGYT
TRBJ1-2	TRBV6-5	ASRTRTAYGYT
TRBJ1-5	TRBV19	ASRPKGQPQH
TRBJ1-2	TRBV5-4	ASSLEGFGYT
TRBJ2-1	TRBV7-3	ASSLTGSGGYNEQF
TRBJ1-5	TRBV7-9	ASANSNQPQH
TRBJ2-7	TRBV6-1	ASSEAGFLLFGQY
TRBJ1-2	TRBV30	AWTVGPGYT
TRBJ2-1	TRBV9	ASSVGTGAKLYNEQF
TRBJ2-1	TRBV4-1	ASSQGRAGGAFHEQF
TRBJ1-1	TRBV19	ASSPRLNTEAF
TRBJ2-1	TRBV5-4	ASSLLAGGLNEQF
TRBJ2-5	TRBV18	ASSISQGQETQY
TRBJ2-5	TRBV12-5	ASGRDEIGETQY
TRBJ2-7	TRBV2	ASSTTLATDTSYEQY